This T cell receptor (beta chain) was captured by sequencing in a study of CD8+CD57+ T cells in acquired aplastic anemia. V was clipped by 5 bases and J by 4 bases; unmatched bases: 6. CDR1 is SGHTA and CDR2 is FQGNSA in the germline V gene. The CDR3 runs 14 residues. General observations from the study: Roughly 31 CD8+ CDR3 sequences were shared between patients and controls.

Investigators profiled TCR beta VDJ and CDR3 from genomic DNA template. TCRdb ran MiXCR on the reads and lists one entry per CDR3 protein. The data contain about 180,000 distinct CDR3 sequences, 48% of them singletons. Patients chosen for sequencing had CD8+CD57+ cells that had expanded, as shown by flow cytometry. Severe acquired aplastic anemia was present in all patients. Blood came from patients not yet given any therapy. For this clonotype: Antigen specificity is unknown.

The specimen was sorted CD4+, CD8+, or CD8+CD57+ T cells (not recorded which) from PBMCs. This sequence originates from a human donor with aplastic anemia. The chain recombines TRBV7-2 with TRBJ2-7, with 9 bases that match TRBD2. DNA of the CDR3: TGTGCCAGCAGCCCTAGCGGGGCGAGGTACGAGCAGTACTTC. This encodes CASSPSGARYEQYF.